Described below is a single T cell receptor beta chain sequence and its context. As yet, its antigen is unknown. Specimens obtained from alopecia areata patients comprised lesional scalp punch biopsies and peripheral blood. The record originates from a study of CD8+ T cells in alopecia areata. Study details: Treated patients took oral tofacitinib at 5 to 10 mg twice daily. General study points: Unlike in mice, where it was clearer, TCR sharing across patients was less clear, possibly HLA-related. Resident alphabeta T-cell populations of normal skin are likewise subject to sequencing in scalp samples.

In each case, RNA was isolated and then reverse transcribed into cDNA as the sequencing template. Profiled with immunoSEQ multiplex PCR; TCRdb holds only in-frame clones, not every one. The profile shows more than 150,000 clones, about 63% of them singletons. This CDR3 has 15 residues. V shed 4 bases, J shed 3 bases, and the junction held 6 bases outside the gene matches. Germline V CDR1 and CDR2: MGHRA, YSYEKL. This specimen consisted of CD4+ T cells sorted from blood, obtained at week 0. The receptor was isolated from a human donor with alopecia areata. The chain is built from TRBV4-1 and TRBJ2-4; TRBD1 matches 7 bases. In DNA form, the CDR3 reads TGCGCCAGCAGCCTTACCGGACAGGACAAAAACATTCAGTACTTC. Protein product: CASSLTGQDKNIQYF.